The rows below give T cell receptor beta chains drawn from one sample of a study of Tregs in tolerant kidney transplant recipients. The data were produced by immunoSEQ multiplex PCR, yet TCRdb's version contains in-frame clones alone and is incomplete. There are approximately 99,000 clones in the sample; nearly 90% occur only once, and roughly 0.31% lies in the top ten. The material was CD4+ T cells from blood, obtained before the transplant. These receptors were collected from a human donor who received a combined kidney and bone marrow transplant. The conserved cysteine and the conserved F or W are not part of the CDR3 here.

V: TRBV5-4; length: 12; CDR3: ASSARDREDEQY
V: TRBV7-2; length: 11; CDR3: ASSSPGNYGYT
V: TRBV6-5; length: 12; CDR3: ASGRDRAYEKLF
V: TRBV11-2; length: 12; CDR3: ASSLDVLPDTIY
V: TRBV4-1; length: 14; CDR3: ASSQDPPGQGDEQY
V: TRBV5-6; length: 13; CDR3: ASSLVPGEAYEQY
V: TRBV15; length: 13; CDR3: ATSRDQGSYNEQF
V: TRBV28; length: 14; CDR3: ASSSTLSGWGETQY
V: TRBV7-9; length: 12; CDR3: ASSLTGGVYEQY
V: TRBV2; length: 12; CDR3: ASILDRGNTEAF
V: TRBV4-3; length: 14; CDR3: ASSQDLRGLGGELF
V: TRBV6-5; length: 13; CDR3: ASSYTGQPQETQY
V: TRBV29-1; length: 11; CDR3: SVLETGKNIQY
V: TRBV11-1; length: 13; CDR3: ASSTGGTARNEAF
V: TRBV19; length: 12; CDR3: ASSIARTAYGYT
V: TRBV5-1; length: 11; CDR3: ASSPGSNQPQH
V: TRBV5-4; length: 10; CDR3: ASSSPQRERF
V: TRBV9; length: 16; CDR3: ASSVAPKREGRTDTQY
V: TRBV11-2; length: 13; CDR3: ASSLRSGRPDTQY
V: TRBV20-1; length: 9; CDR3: SAWTSGEQF
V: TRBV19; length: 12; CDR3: ASSPRDRGEKLF
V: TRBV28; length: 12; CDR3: ASSQPTGTNEQF
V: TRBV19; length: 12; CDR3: ASSLSGRPYEQY
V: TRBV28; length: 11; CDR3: ASSTNRDDTQY
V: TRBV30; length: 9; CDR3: AWGPTYEQY
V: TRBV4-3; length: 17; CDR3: ASSQSGTSGRALPDTQY
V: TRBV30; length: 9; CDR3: AWSAGGAQY
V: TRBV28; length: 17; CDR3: ASSFLAGGILSSYNEQF
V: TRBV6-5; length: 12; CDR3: ASTRQGANSPLH
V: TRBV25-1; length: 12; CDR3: ASSVTGGAEKLF
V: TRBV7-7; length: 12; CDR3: ASSWGLSTDTQY
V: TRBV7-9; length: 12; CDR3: ASSLAWGVGTQY